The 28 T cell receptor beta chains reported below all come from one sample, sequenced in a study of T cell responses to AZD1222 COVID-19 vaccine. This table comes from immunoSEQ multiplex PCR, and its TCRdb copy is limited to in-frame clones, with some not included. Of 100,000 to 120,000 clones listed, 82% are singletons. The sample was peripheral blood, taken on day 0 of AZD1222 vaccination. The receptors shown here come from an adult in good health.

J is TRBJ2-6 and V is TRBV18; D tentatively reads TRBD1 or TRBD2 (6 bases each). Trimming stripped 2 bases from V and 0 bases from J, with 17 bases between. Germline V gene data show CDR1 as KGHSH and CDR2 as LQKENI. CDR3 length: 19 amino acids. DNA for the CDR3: TGTGCCAGCTCACCAAACTTTAGAGGAGGGGGCTCTGGGGCCAACGTCCTGACTTTC. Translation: CASSPNFRGGGSGANVLTF.

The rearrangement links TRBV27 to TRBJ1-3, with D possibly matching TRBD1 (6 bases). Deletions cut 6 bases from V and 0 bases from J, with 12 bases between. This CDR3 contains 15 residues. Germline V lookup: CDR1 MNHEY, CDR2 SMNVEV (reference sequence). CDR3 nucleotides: TGTGCCAGCAGCCGGGGGGGCAGCTCTGGAAACACCATATATTTT. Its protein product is CASSRGGSSGNTIYF.

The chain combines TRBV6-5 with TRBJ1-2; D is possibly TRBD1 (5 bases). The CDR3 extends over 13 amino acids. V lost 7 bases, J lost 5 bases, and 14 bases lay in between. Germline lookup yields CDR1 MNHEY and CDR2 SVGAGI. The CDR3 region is CASTQWGLYGYTF. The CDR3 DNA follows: TGTGCCAGCACCCAGTGGGGGTTATATGGCTACACCTTC.

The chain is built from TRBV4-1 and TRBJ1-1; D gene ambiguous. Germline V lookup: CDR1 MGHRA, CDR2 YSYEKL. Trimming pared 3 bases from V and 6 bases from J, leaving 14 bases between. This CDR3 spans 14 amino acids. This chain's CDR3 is CASSHPGKGPEAFF. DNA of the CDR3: TGCGCCAGCAGCCACCCGGGCAAAGGCCCTGAAGCTTTCTTT.

In DNA, the CDR3 is TGTGCCAGCAGCCAAGTATCAGGGACGAACACCGGGGAGCTGTTTTTT. It specifies CASSQVSGTNTGELFF. This chain uses TRBV4-2 with TRBJ2-2; a weak D match, TRBD1 (5 bases). Germline CDR1 and CDR2: LGHNA and YNFKEQ. V was trimmed by 1 base and J by 0 bases, leaving 9 bases between them. The CDR3 is 16 residues long.

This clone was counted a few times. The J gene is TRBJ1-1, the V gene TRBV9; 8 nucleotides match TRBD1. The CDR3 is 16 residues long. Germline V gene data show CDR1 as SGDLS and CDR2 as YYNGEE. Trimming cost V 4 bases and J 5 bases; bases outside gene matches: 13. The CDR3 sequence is CASSPRGQGAITEAFF. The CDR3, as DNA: TGTGCCAGCAGCCCAAGGGGTCAGGGGGCTATTACTGAAGCTTTCTTT.

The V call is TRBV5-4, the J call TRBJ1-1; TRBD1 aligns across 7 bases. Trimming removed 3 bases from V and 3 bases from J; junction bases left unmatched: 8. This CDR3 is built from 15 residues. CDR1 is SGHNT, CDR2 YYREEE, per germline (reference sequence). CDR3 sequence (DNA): TGTGCCAGCAGCTACGACCCCGACAGGGACACTGAAGCTTTCTTT. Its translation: CASSYDPDRDTEAFF.

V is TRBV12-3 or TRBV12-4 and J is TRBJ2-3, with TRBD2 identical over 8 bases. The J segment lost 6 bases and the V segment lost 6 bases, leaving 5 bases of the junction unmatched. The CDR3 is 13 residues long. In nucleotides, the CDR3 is TGTGCCAGCAGCCTTAGCGGGGCGGATACGCAGTATTTT. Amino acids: CASSLSGADTQYF.

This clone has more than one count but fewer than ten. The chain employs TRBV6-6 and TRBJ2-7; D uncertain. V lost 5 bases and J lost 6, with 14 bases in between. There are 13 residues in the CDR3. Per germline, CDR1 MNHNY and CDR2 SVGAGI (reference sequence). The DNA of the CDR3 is TGTGCCAGCAGTCCGCGTGCAGAGAGCGAGCAGTACTTC. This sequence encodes CASSPRAESEQYF.

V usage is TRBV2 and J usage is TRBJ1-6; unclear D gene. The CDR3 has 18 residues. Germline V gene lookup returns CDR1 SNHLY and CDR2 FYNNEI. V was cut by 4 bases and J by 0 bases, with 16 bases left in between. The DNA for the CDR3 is TGTGCCAGCAGTGGTCTAGTTGGCAAAAACTCCTATAATTCACCCCTCCACTTT. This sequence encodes CASSGLVGKNSYNSPLHF.

The CDR3 bases are TGCGCCAGCAGCTTGGGTGGACAAGCTAACTATGGCTACACCTTC. It codes for CASSLGGQANYGYTF. The chain couples TRBV5-1 to TRBJ1-2; TRBD1 might be the D (5 bases). CDR3 size: 15 residues. The V and J ends lost 0 bases and 0 bases respectively, with 9 bases between them. The germline gives CDR1 SGHRS, CDR2 YFSETQ.

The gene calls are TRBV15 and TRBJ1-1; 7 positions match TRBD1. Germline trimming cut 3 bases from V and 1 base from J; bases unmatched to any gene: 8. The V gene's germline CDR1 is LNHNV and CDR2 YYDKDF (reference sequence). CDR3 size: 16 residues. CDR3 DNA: TGTGCCACCAGCAGGGCCAGTGGGACAGCGAACACTGAAGCTTTCTTT. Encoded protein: CATSRASGTANTEAFF.

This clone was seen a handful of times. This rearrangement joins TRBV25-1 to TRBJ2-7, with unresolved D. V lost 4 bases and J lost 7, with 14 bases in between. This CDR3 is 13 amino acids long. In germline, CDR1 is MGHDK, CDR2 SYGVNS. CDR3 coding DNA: TGTGCCAGCAGTGTCCGGCCTTTTTGGGAGCAGTACTTC. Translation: CASSVRPFWEQYF.

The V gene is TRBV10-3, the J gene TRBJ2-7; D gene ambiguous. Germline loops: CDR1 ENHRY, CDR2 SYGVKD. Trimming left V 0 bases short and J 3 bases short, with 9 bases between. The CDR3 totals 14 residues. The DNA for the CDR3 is TGTGCCATCAGTGAGTCGATCCAGTACTACGAGCAGTACTTC. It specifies CAISESIQYYEQYF.

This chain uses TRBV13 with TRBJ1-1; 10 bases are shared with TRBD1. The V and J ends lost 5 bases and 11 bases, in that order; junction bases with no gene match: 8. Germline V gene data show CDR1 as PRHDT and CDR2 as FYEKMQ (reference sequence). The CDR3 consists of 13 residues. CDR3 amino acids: CASSPGQGVLAFF. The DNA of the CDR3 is TGTGCCAGCAGCCCAGGACAGGGGGTGTTGGCTTTCTTT.

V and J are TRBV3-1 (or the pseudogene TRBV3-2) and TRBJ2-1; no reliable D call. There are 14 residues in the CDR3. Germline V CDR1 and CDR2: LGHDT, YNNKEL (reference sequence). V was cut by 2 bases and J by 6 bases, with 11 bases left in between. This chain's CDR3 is CASSQLLDGNEQFF. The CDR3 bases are TGTGCCAGCAGCCAACTTCTAGATGGCAATGAGCAGTTCTTC.

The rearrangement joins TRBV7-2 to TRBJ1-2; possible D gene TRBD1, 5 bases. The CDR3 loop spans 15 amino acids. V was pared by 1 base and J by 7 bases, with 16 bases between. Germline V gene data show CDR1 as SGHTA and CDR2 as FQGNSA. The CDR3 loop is CASSLVQGGIGGYTF. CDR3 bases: TGTGCCAGCAGCTTAGTCCAGGGAGGAATAGGTGGCTACACCTTC.

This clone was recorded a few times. CDR3 region: CASSLLVGLSGSPLHF. The CDR3 DNA follows: TGTGCCAGCAGCTTGTTGGTGGGCCTAAGTGGTTCACCCCTCCACTTT. The V and J genes are TRBV5-6 and TRBJ1-6; D remains unclear. CDR1 is SGHDT and CDR2 is YYEEEE in the germline V gene. V was trimmed by 1 base and J by 9 bases, leaving 17 bases between them. The CDR3 totals 16 residues. The whole variable domain, remainder taken from reference TRBV5-6 and TRBJ1-6, is DAGVTQSPTHLIKTRGQQVTLRCSPKSGHDTVSWYQQALGQGPQFIFQYYEEEERQRGNFPDRFSGHQFPNYSSELNVNALLLGDSALYLCASSLLVGLSGSPLHFGNGTRLTVT.

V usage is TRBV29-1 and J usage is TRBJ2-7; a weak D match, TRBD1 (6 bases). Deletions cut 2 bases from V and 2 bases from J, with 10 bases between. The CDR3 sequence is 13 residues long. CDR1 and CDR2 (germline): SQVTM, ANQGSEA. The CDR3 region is CSVEQGTTYEQYF. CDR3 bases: TGCAGCGTTGAACAGGGGACGACCTACGAGCAGTACTTC.

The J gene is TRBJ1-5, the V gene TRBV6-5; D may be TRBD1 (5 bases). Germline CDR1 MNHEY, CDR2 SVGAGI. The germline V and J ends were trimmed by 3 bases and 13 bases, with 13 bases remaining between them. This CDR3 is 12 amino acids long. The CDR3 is CASSYLGGVQHF. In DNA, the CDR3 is TGTGCCAGCAGTTATCTGGGGGGTGTGCAGCATTTT.

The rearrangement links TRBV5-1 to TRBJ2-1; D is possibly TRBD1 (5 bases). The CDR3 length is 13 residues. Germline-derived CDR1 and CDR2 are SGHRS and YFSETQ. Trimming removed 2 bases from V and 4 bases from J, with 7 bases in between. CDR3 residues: CASSFQGYNEQFF. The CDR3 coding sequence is TGCGCCAGCAGCTTTCAGGGATACAATGAGCAGTTCTTC. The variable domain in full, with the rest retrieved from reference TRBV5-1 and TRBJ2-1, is KAGVTQTPRYLIKTRGQQVTLSCSPISGHRSVSWYQQTPGQGLQFLFEYFSETQRNKGNFPGRFSGRQFSNSRSEMNVSTLELGDSALYLCASSFQGYNEQFFGPGTRLTVL.

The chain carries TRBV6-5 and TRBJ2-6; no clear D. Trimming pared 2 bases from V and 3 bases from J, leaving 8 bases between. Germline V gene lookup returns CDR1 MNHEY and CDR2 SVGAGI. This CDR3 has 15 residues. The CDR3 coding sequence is TGTGCCAGCAGTTACCAAAGGTATGGGGCCAACGTCCTGACTTTC. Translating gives CASSYQRYGANVLTF.

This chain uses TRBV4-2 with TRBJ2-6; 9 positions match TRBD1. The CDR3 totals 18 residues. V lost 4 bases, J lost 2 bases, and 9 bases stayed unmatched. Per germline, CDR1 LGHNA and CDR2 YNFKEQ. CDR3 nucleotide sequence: TGTGCCAGCAGCCGAGAACCTACAGGGGGCGCTGGGGCCAACGTCCTGACTTTC. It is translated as CASSREPTGGAGANVLTF.

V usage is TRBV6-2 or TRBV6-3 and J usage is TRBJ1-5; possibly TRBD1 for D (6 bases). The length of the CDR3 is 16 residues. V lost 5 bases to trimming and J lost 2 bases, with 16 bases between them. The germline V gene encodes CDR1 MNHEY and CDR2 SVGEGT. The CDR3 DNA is TGTGCCAGCAGTAACAGGGTGAGTGATGGCAATCAGCCCCAGCATTTT. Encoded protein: CASSNRVSDGNQPQHF.

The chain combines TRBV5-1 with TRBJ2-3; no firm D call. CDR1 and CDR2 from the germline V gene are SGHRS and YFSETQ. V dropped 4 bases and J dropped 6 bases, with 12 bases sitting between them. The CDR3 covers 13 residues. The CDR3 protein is CASSLVPGDTQYF. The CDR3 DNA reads TGCGCCAGCAGCCTCGTCCCCGGGGATACGCAGTATTTT.

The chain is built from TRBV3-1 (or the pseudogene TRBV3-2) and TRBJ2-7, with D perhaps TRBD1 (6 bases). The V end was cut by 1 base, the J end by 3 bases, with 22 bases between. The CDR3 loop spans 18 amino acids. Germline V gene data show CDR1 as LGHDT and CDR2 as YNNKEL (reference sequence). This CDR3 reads CASSQAPHLGAAFYEQYF. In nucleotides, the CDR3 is TGTGCCAGCAGCCAAGCCCCCCACTTGGGGGCCGCGTTCTACGAGCAGTACTTC.

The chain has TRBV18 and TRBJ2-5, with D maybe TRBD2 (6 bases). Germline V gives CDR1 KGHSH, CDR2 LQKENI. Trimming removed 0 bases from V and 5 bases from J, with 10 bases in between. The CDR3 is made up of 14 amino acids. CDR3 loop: CASSPPRGGETQYF. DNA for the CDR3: TGTGCCAGCTCACCACCGAGAGGAGGGGAGACCCAGTACTTC.

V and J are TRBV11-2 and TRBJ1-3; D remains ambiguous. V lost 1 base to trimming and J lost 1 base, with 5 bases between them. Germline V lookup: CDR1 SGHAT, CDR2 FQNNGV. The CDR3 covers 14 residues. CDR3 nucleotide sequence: TGTGCCAGCAGCTTAGTGGATTCTGGAAACACCATATATTTT. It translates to CASSLVDSGNTIYF.